This is a list of T cell receptor beta chains from one sample in a study of blood T cell repertoires in COVID-19. Using immunoSEQ multiplex PCR, the repertoire was profiled, and TCRdb retains in-frame clones only, with some absent. The sample contains roughly 200,000 clones, 85% of which appear only once. Sequencing was carried out using peripheral blood. The receptor source for this set is an older woman with acute or convalescent COVID-19. Both conserved end residues are part of each CDR3. The order of the fields is D gene, J gene, V gene, clone size, CDR3 DNA, CDR3 protein. D genes are given only for firm matches. Where a row states a size, it is once, few, many or the class of an expanded clone; other rows omit it.

D: .
J: TRBJ2-3
V: TRBV6-1
size: once
DNA: TGTGCCAGCAGTGACCGGGAGAGCACAGATACGCAGTATTTT
CDR3: CASSDRESTDTQYF

D: .
J: TRBJ2-1
V: TRBV19
size: .
DNA: TGTGCCAGTAGCCTCGACTACTCCAGGGGCAATGAGCAGTTCTTC
CDR3: CASSLDYSRGNEQFF

D: .
J: TRBJ2-7
V: TRBV11-3
size: once
DNA: TGTGCCAGCAGCTTATCCCCTAGCTACGAGCAGTACTTC
CDR3: CASSLSPSYEQYF

D: TRBD1
J: TRBJ1-1
V: TRBV3-1/TRBV3-2
size: .
DNA: TGTGCCAGCAGCCAAGATTTAGGGGGCCCTGAAGCTTTCTTT
CDR3: CASSQDLGGPEAFF

D: TRBD2
J: TRBJ2-7
V: TRBV19
size: .
DNA: TGTGCCAGTAGTATACGCAGCCCGGGCGGGAGCGTTAGCGAGCAGTACTTC
CDR3: CASSIRSPGGSVSEQYF

D: TRBD2
J: TRBJ2-1
V: TRBV11-1
size: .
DNA: TGTGCCAGCAGCCAACCGGGACTAGCGGGAAATGAGCAGTTCTTC
CDR3: CASSQPGLAGNEQFF

D: TRBD1
J: TRBJ2-1
V: TRBV2
size: .
DNA: TGTGCCAGCTCCGGGACAGGGGGGGGTGAGCAGTTCTTC
CDR3: CASSGTGGGEQFF

D: .
J: TRBJ1-5
V: TRBV19
size: .
DNA: TGTGCCAGTAGTAAGATGGGAGAGAGCAATCAGCCCCAGCATTTT
CDR3: CASSKMGESNQPQHF

D: .
J: TRBJ1-5
V: TRBV19
size: .
DNA: TGTGCCAGTGATTCCCGGGGCAATCAGCCCCAGCATTTT
CDR3: CASDSRGNQPQHF

D: .
J: TRBJ1-6
V: TRBV6-6
size: .
DNA: TGTGCCAGCAGTCCACGACTTGCCCGTGGGAGCTCCTATAATTCACCCCTCCACTTT
CDR3: CASSPRLARGSSYNSPLHF

D: .
J: TRBJ1-4
V: TRBV2
size: .
DNA: TGTGCCAGCAGTGGGGGAGGGGCTAATGAAAAACTGTTTTTT
CDR3: CASSGGGANEKLFF

D: .
J: TRBJ2-7
V: TRBV28
size: .
DNA: TGTGCCAGCAGTTTGGGAGGGGGGTACGAGCAGTACTTC
CDR3: CASSLGGGYEQYF

D: .
J: TRBJ1-4
V: TRBV7-9
size: once
DNA: TGTGCCAGCAGCTTGCAGGGTTTTAATGAAAAACTGTTTTTT
CDR3: CASSLQGFNEKLFF

D: .
J: TRBJ1-4
V: TRBV25-1
size: .
DNA: TGTGCCAGCAGTGATGTACAGGAAGTTGAAAAACTGTTTTTT
CDR3: CASSDVQEVEKLFF

D: TRBD2
J: TRBJ2-2
V: TRBV5-4
size: .
DNA: TGTGCCAGCAGGGATACTAGCGGGAGGCAATCCGGGGAGCTGTTTTTT
CDR3: CASRDTSGRQSGELFF

D: .
J: TRBJ2-5
V: TRBV20-1
size: .
DNA: TGCAGTGCTGAGAGGGAAGAGACCCAGTACTTC
CDR3: CSAEREETQYF

D: TRBD1
J: TRBJ2-5
V: TRBV28
size: .
DNA: TGTGCCAGCAGTTCACTCGGGACAGACCAAGAGACCCAGTACTTC
CDR3: CASSSLGTDQETQYF

D: .
J: TRBJ2-5
V: TRBV4-1
size: .
DNA: TGCGCCAGCAGCCCTCCGGGAAGCGAGACCCAGTACTTC
CDR3: CASSPPGSETQYF

D: .
J: TRBJ1-1
V: TRBV30
size: .
DNA: TGTGCCTGGAGTCCGTCCCGGGAAACTGAAGCTTTCTTT
CDR3: CAWSPSRETEAFF

D: TRBD1
J: TRBJ1-6
V: TRBV27
size: .
DNA: TGTGCCAGCAGTCTCACGGGACAGTATAATTCACCCCTCCACTTT
CDR3: CASSLTGQYNSPLHF

D: .
J: TRBJ2-1
V: TRBV19
size: .
DNA: TGTGCCAGTAGTGGGCCATACAATGAGCAGTTCTTC
CDR3: CASSGPYNEQFF

D: .
J: TRBJ1-1
V: TRBV11-3
size: .
DNA: TGTGCCAGCATGAGGGAAATTAACACTGAAGCTTTCTTT
CDR3: CASMREINTEAFF

D: .
J: TRBJ1-6
V: TRBV19
size: once
DNA: TGTGCCAGTAGTAGGGGGGTTTCACCCCTCCACTTT
CDR3: CASSRGVSPLHF

D: .
J: TRBJ2-5
V: TRBV6-5
size: .
DNA: TGTGCCAGCAGAGGGACGGGAGTCTGGGCCCAGTACTTC
CDR3: CASRGTGVWAQYF

D: TRBD1
J: TRBJ1-1
V: TRBV2
size: .
DNA: TGTGCCAGCAGCCGGGACAGGAACACTGAAGCTTTCTTT
CDR3: CASSRDRNTEAFF

D: TRBD2
J: TRBJ2-2
V: TRBV18
size: few
DNA: TGTGCCAGCTCACCAATAGCGGGAGATTATGGCGGGGAGCTGTTTTTT
CDR3: CASSPIAGDYGGELFF

D: .
J: TRBJ1-2
V: TRBV28
size: .
DNA: TGTGCCAGCAGTTCCGGAGGCTATGGCTACACCTTC
CDR3: CASSSGGYGYTF

D: TRBD2
J: TRBJ2-5
V: TRBV7-9
size: .
DNA: TGTGCCAGCAGTCCTCCGGGACTAGCGGCACAAGAGACCCAGTACTTC
CDR3: CASSPPGLAAQETQYF

D: TRBD2
J: TRBJ2-1
V: TRBV20-1
size: .
DNA: TGCAGTGCTGAGCGGGAGTTTGAGCAGTTCTTC
CDR3: CSAEREFEQFF

D: TRBD2
J: TRBJ2-1
V: TRBV9
size: once
DNA: TGTGCCAGCAGCGCCCTACTAGCGGCTTTCTACAATGAGCAGTTCTTC
CDR3: CASSALLAAFYNEQFF

D: .
J: TRBJ2-1
V: TRBV7-2
size: .
DNA: TGTGCCAGCAGCTTAAGTTTTATTGGGAGTTCCTGGAATGAGCAGTTCTTC
CDR3: CASSLSFIGSSWNEQFF

D: .
J: TRBJ2-1
V: TRBV28
size: .
DNA: TGTGCCAGCAGTTTAAGGAGAGGAGTCCGTCGCTACAATGAGCAGTTCTTC
CDR3: CASSLRRGVRRYNEQFF

D: TRBD1
J: TRBJ1-3
V: TRBV27
size: once
DNA: TGTGCCAGCAGGGACAGGGGTGCCGGAAACACCATATATTTT
CDR3: CASRDRGAGNTIYF

D: .
J: TRBJ1-2
V: TRBV5-8
size: .
DNA: TGTGCCAGCAGCTTGGGGGGCAGCGACTATGGCTACACCTTC
CDR3: CASSLGGSDYGYTF

D: .
J: TRBJ2-7
V: TRBV12-3/TRBV12-4
size: .
DNA: TGTGCCAGCAGCAAACTAGTTCCCTACGAGCAGTACTTC
CDR3: CASSKLVPYEQYF

D: TRBD1
J: TRBJ1-4
V: TRBV4-1
size: .
DNA: TGCGCCAGCAGCCAAGATCGGGGGACCGGGACAGGGACTGAAAAACTGTTTTTT
CDR3: CASSQDRGTGTGTEKLFF

D: TRBD2
J: TRBJ2-7
V: TRBV29-1
size: .
DNA: TGCAGCGCTGGGGGGACTAGTTACGAGCAGTACTTC
CDR3: CSAGGTSYEQYF

D: TRBD1
J: TRBJ1-1
V: TRBV5-1
size: .
DNA: TGCGCCAGCAGCTGGGACAGGGTTAAGGGTGAAGCTTTCTTT
CDR3: CASSWDRVKGEAFF

D: TRBD2
J: TRBJ2-2
V: TRBV6-4
size: .
DNA: TGTGCCAGCAGCCCAGGGACTAGGGTCACCGGGGAGCTGTTTTTT
CDR3: CASSPGTRVTGELFF

D: .
J: TRBJ2-1
V: TRBV11-3
size: .
DNA: TGTGCCAGCAGCTGGGACTCCCCGGGAGAGCAGTTCTTC
CDR3: CASSWDSPGEQFF

D: TRBD1
J: TRBJ1-5
V: TRBV7-2
size: once
DNA: TGTGCCAGCAGCTTAGGGGGCAGGGGGGTCAGTCAGCCCCAGCATTTT
CDR3: CASSLGGRGVSQPQHF

D: .
J: TRBJ1-1
V: TRBV28
size: .
DNA: TGTGCCAGCAGTTTGGGAGGGGGTGGGGTGAGCACTGAAGCTTTCTTT
CDR3: CASSLGGGGVSTEAFF

D: TRBD2
J: TRBJ2-1
V: TRBV11-2
size: many
DNA: TGTGCCAGCAGCTTAGAATGGGTTGGGGGGAGGGCCGGGAATGAGCAGTTCTTC
CDR3: CASSLEWVGGRAGNEQFF

D: TRBD1
J: TRBJ1-2
V: TRBV28
size: .
DNA: TGTGCCAGCAGTCCAGGACAGGTTCATGGCTACACCTTC
CDR3: CASSPGQVHGYTF

D: .
J: TRBJ2-2
V: TRBV9
size: .
DNA: TGTGCCAGCAGCTCTCCCCCTGGACTCAAAGAGACCGGGGAGCTGTTTTTT
CDR3: CASSSPPGLKETGELFF

D: TRBD2
J: TRBJ2-5
V: TRBV10-1
size: .
DNA: TGCGCCAGCAGTGAGTCACCTAGCGGGAGCCAAGAGACCCAGTACTTC
CDR3: CASSESPSGSQETQYF

D: TRBD1
J: TRBJ1-2
V: TRBV10-3
size: few
DNA: TGTGCCATCAGCAGACAGGGGGACTATGGCTACACCTTC
CDR3: CAISRQGDYGYTF

D: .
J: TRBJ2-3
V: TRBV10-2
size: .
DNA: TGCGCCAGCAGAGAGACCGGGACTGGCCGCACAGATACGCAGTATTTT
CDR3: CASRETGTGRTDTQYF

D: TRBD1
J: TRBJ1-5
V: TRBV5-3
size: .
DNA: TGTGCCAGAAGCCTAGGACAGGAAGGCAATCAGCCCCAGCATTTT
CDR3: CARSLGQEGNQPQHF

D: .
J: TRBJ2-2
V: TRBV9
size: once
DNA: TGTGCCAGCAGCGTAGAACTAGACACCGGGGAGCTGTTTTTT
CDR3: CASSVELDTGELFF

D: TRBD2
J: TRBJ2-1
V: TRBV30
size: .
DNA: TGTGCCTGGAGTTTCGGACTAGCGGGAGAGGATGAGCAGTTCTTC
CDR3: CAWSFGLAGEDEQFF

D: .
J: TRBJ1-1
V: TRBV28
size: .
DNA: TGTGCCAGCACCACAGGGTTGAACACTGAAGCTTTCTTT
CDR3: CASTTGLNTEAFF

D: .
J: TRBJ2-2
V: TRBV30
size: once
DNA: TGTGCCTGGGGGCCGGCGAACACCGGGGAGCTGTTTTTT
CDR3: CAWGPANTGELFF

D: .
J: TRBJ1-3
V: TRBV3-1/TRBV3-2
size: .
DNA: TGTGCCAGCAGCCAAGGGTCCGGGGGAGGGTCTGGAAACACCATATATTTT
CDR3: CASSQGSGGGSGNTIYF

D: TRBD2
J: TRBJ2-7
V: TRBV28
size: few
DNA: TGTGCCACCCGACTAGCGGGAGGACCAAACTACGAGCAGTACTTC
CDR3: CATRLAGGPNYEQYF

D: .
J: TRBJ2-3
V: TRBV18
size: .
DNA: TGTGCCAGCTCAACACAACGGGAAGATACGCAGTATTTT
CDR3: CASSTQREDTQYF

D: .
J: TRBJ2-7
V: TRBV15
size: .
DNA: TGTGCCACCAGCAGAGATCGGCGGTCCTACGAGCAGTACTTC
CDR3: CATSRDRRSYEQYF

D: .
J: TRBJ1-1
V: TRBV23-1
size: .
DNA: TGCGCCTGTACGGATAGTGGGCCAACGATGAACACTGAAGCTTTCTTT
CDR3: CACTDSGPTMNTEAFF

D: .
J: TRBJ2-5
V: TRBV6-5
size: .
DNA: TGTGCCAGCAGCGACACCGAGACCCAGTACTTC
CDR3: CASSDTETQYF